Following are 2 T cell receptor beta chains from one sample sequenced in a study of T-cell reconstitution after alpha-beta-depleted transplantation in children. A TCRbeta library incorporating unique molecular identifiers was prepared. TCRdb ran MiXCR on the PCR reads and lists one entry per CDR3 protein. Of about 610,000 distinct CDR3 sequences listed, 10% were seen once; the top ten hold less than 5%. Here the sequenced sample was PBMCs from the stem cell graft donor, taken from the stem cell graft. The receptors shown here come from a human donor who donated a stem cell graft to a child with acute myeloid leukemia.

This clonotype was seen at least ten times. This chain joins TRBV29-1 and TRBJ2-4; the D is unclear. Germline V lookup: CDR1 SQVTM, CDR2 ANQGSEA. The V end lost 4 bases, the J end lost 0 bases, and 10 bases lay between the germline ends. The CDR3 consists of 14 residues. The DNA for the CDR3 is TGCAGCGTTGGAGGTTCATTAGCCAAAAACATTCAGTACTTC. Its translation: CSVGGSLAKNIQYF.

The chain has TRBV5-6 and TRBJ2-3; D is uncertain. In germline, CDR1 is SGHDT, CDR2 YYEEEE. V dropped 2 bases and J dropped 0 bases, with 10 bases sitting between them. The CDR3 spans 15 residues. The DNA for the CDR3 is TGTGCCAGCAGCTTTGTAGCCAGTAGCACAGATACGCAGTATTTT. Translating it yields CASSFVASSTDTQYF.